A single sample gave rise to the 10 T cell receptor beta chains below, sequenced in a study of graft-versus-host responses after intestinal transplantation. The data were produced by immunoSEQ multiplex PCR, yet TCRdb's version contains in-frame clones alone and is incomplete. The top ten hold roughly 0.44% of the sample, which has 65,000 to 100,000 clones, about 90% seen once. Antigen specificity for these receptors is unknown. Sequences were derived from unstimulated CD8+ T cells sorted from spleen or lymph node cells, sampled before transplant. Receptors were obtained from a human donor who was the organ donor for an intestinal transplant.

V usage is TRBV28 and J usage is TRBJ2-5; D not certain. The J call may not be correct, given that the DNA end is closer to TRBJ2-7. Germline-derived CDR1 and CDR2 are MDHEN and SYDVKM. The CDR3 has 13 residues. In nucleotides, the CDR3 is TGTGCCAGCAGTTTGAGTATCTCCTACGAGCAGTACTTC. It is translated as CASSLSISYEQYF.

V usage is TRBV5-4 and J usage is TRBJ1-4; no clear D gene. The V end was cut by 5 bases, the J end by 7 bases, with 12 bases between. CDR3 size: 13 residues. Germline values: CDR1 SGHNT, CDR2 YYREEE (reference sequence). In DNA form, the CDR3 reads TGTGCCAGCAGTCTGGCTGGGAGTGAAAAACTGTTTTTT. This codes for CASSLAGSEKLFF.

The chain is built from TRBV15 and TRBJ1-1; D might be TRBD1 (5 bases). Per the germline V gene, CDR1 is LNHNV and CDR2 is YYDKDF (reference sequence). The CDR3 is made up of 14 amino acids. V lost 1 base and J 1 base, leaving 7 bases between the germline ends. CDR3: CATSRVGQNTEAFF. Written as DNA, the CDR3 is TGTGCCACCAGCAGAGTTGGACAGAACACTGAAGCTTTCTTT.

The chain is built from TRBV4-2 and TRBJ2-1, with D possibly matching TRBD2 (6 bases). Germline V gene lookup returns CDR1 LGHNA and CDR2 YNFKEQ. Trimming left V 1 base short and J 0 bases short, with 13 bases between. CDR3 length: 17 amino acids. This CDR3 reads CASSQGGLQTSYNEQFF. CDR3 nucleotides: TGTGCCAGCAGCCAAGGGGGACTGCAAACCTCCTACAATGAGCAGTTCTTC.

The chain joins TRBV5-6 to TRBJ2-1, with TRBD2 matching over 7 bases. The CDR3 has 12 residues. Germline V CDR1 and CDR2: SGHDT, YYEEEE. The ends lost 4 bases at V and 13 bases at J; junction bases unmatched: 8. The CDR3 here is CASSPASGDQFF. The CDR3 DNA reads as TGTGCCAGCAGCCCAGCCAGCGGGGACCAGTTCTTC.

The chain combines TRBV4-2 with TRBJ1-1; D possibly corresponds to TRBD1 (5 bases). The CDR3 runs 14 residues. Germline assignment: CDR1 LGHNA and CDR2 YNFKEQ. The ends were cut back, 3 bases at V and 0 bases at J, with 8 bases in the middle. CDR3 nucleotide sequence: TGTGCCAGCAGCCATGGGGCTTTGAACACTGAAGCTTTCTTT. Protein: CASSHGALNTEAFF.

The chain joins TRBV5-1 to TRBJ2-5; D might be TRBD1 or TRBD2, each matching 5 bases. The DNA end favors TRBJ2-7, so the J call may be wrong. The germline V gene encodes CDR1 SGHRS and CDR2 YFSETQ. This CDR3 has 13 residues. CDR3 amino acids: CASSFRGDYEQYF. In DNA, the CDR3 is TGCGCCAGCAGCTTTCGAGGGGACTACGAGCAGTACTTC.

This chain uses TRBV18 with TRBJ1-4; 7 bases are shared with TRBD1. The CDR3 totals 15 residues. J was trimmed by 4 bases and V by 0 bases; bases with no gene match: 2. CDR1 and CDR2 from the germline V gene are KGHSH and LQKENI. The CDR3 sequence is CASSPPGQVNEKLFF. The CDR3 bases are TGTGCCAGCTCACCACCTGGACAGGTTAATGAAAAACTGTTTTTT.

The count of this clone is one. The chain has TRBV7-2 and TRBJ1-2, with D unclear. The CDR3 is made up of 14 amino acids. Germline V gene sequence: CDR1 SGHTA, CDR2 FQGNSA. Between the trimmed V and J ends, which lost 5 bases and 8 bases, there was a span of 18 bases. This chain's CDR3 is CASSPSPGGGGYTF. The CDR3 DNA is TGTGCCAGCAGCCCTAGCCCGGGCGGTGGGGGCTACACCTTC.

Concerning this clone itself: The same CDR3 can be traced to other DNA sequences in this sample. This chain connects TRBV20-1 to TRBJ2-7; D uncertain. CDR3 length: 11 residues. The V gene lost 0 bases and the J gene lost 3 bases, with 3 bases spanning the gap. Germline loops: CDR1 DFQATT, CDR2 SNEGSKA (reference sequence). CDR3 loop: CSARDLYEQYF. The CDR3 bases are TGCAGTGCTAGAGACCTCTACGAGCAGTACTTC.